The sequence of this T cell receptor (beta chain) was determined in a study of T cells in Graves' hyperthyroidism and ophthalmopathy. The TCR beta CDR3 regions underwent amplification using RNA transcripts as the source. First-round RT-PCR of the TCR CDR3 relied on the HTBI primer set. TCRdb re-derived calls from the multiplex PCR reads in MiXCR, one entry per CDR3 protein. Among 500,000 to 650,000 distinct CDR3 sequences listed, approximately 14% were seen once. This clonotype was seen just once. A much larger clone differs from this one at a single base, so this may be a read error. CDR1 and CDR2 from the germline V gene are MDHEN and SYDVKM. Trimming removed 4 bases from V and 7 bases from J; junction bases left unmatched: 11. The CDR3 has 15 residues.

The sequence was collected from a woman between 40 and 55 years old with Graves' hyperthyroidism. Sequencing input: blood. J is TRBJ2-5 and V is TRBV28; 8 positions match TRBD2. CDR3 region: CASSYNGLAGGTQYF. Here the CDR3 DNA reads TGTGCCAGCAGTTATAACGGACTAGCTGGGGGGACCCAGTACTTC.